These 5 T cell receptor beta chains were sequenced from one sample in a study of blood T cells in healthy people across ages. Primed by a sample-barcoded 5' primer and a J-beta primer mix, a second PCR proceeded for roughly 7 to 11 cycles. MiXCR, run by TCRdb on the 5' RACE reads, gives a single entry per CDR3 protein. The table lists some 880,000 distinct CDR3 sequences, around 36% of them singletons. Sequenced: blood. All receptors derive from a man younger than 35 in good health.

The chain joins TRBV6-5 to TRBJ2-1; tentative D call: TRBD2 (6 bases). V lost 0 bases, J lost 6 bases, and 9 bases lay in between. Germline-derived CDR1 and CDR2 are MNHEY and SVGAGI. This CDR3 is built from 14 residues. CDR3 sequence reads: CASSYSTSINEQFF. The CDR3 region has the DNA TGTGCCAGCAGTTACTCAACTAGCATCAATGAGCAGTTCTTC.

The rearrangement uses TRBV28 and TRBJ2-4, with 9 nucleotides matching TRBD1. The ends lost 5 bases at V and 0 bases at J; junction bases unmatched: 5. Per germline, CDR1 MDHEN and CDR2 SYDVKM. CDR3 length: 16 amino acids. The CDR3 region has the DNA TGTGCCAGCAGTCCCCGGACAGGGGTAGCCAAAAACATTCAGTACTTC. This translates into CASSPRTGVAKNIQYF.

The CDR3: CASSQDLGTPNEQFF. CDR3 DNA: TGCGCCAGCAGCCAAGATTTGGGGACTCCCAATGAGCAGTTCTTC. The J gene is TRBJ2-1, the V gene TRBV4-3, with D possibly matching TRBD2 (6 bases). CDR1 is LGHNA and CDR2 is YSLEER in the germline V gene. This CDR3 region has 15 residues. The ends were cut back, 0 bases at V and 6 bases at J, with 12 bases in the middle.

The chain carries TRBV20-1 and TRBJ2-1; D gene unclear. In germline, CDR1 is DFQATT, CDR2 SNEGSKA (reference sequence). The CDR3 is 11 residues long. V shed 6 bases and J shed 10 bases, with 13 bases lying between them. The CDR3 here is CSARRPYEQFF. The CDR3 coding sequence is TGCAGTGCCCGGAGACCCTACGAGCAGTTCTTC.

This clonotype was counted many times. The gene calls are TRBV10-3 and TRBJ1-6; D possibly corresponds to TRBD1 (5 bases). Trimming cost V 0 bases and J 0 bases, with 12 bases left between them. The CDR3 extends over 18 amino acids. The germline V gene encodes CDR1 ENHRY and CDR2 SYGVKD. The CDR3: CAISESTARLSYNSPLHF. The DNA for the CDR3 is TGTGCCATCAGTGAGTCGACAGCGAGACTCTCCTATAATTCACCCCTCCACTTT.